The clone carrying this T cell receptor (beta chain) occurred many times. Its antigen remains unidentified. The data originate from a study of regulatory T cells in long-lasting Graves disease. Findings and caveats of the study: TCR diversity was lower in persistent Graves' patients than in newly diagnosed ones.

CDR3 length: 16 residues. The germline gives CDR1 MNHNS, CDR2 SASEGT. The V gene end was trimmed by 2 bases and the J gene end by 3 bases; junction bases not matched to a gene: 5. The time point denotes: newly diagnosed GD, antithyroid drugs for less than 3 months. PBMC RNA served as the TCR library source. TCR beta libraries were built with iRepertoire HTBI primers and Arm-PCR of CDR3 regions. TCRdb re-derived calls from the multiplex PCR reads in MiXCR, one entry per CDR3 protein. The sample shows about 470,000 distinct CDR3 sequences, around 15% of them seen only once. These data were also filed under a second study, of T cells in Graves' hyperthyroidism and ophthalmopathy.

The source of this sequence is a man in his forties with Graves disease. The V and J genes are TRBV6-1 and TRBJ2-7; 12 nucleotides match TRBD2. This specimen was peripheral blood mononuclear cells (PBMCs), taken at new diagnosis, from a patient treated with antithyroid drugs. CDR3 region: CASSEQGLAGFYEQYF. Here the CDR3 DNA reads TGTGCCAGCAGTGAACAGGGACTAGCGGGCTTCTACGAGCAGTACTTC.